One and the same sample provided the 5 T cell receptor beta chains below, sequenced in a study of neoadjuvant anti-PD-1 for oral cavity cancer. Profiling relied on immunoSEQ multiplex PCR, and the TCRdb table lists in-frame clones only, not all of them. Seen here are over 30,000 clones, around four fifths observed once, and the top ten hold 3% to 4%. Time point meaning: after neoadjuvant nivolumab, at surgical resection. Sequencing used PBMCs, obtained after nivolumab (anti-PD-1) treatment. The receptor set was obtained from a person aged 35-79 years with oral cavity squamous cell carcinoma.

V usage is TRBV28 and J usage is TRBJ1-1, with D perhaps matching TRBD1 (5 bases). The CDR3 covers 13 residues. V was cut by 3 bases and J by 8 bases, with 13 bases left in between. Looked up from germline, CDR1 is MDHEN and CDR2 is SYDVKM. CDR3 sequence (DNA): TGTGCCAGCAGTTTCAGGGTCCTGTCCGAAGCTTTCTTT. Translated: CASSFRVLSEAFF.

This clone was seen only once. The chain carries TRBV11-2 and TRBJ1-2; the match to TRBD1 covers 8 bases. Germline V gene sequence: CDR1 SGHAT, CDR2 FQNNGV. V lost 4 bases to trimming and J lost 2 bases; unmatched junction nucleotides: 6. The CDR3 covers 15 residues. CDR3 in DNA: TGTGCCAGCAGCTCACGGACAGGGACAAACTATGGCTACACCTTC. It translates to CASSSRTGTNYGYTF. The complete variable domain, with remaining parts taken from reference TRBV11-2 and TRBJ1-2, reads EAGVAQSPRYKIIEKRQSVAFWCNPISGHATLYWYQQILGQGPKLLIQFQNNGVVDDSQLPKDRFSAERLKGVDSTLKIQPAKLEDSAVYLCASSSRTGTNYGYTFGSGTRLTVV.

The V call is TRBV28, the J call TRBJ1-1, with D unresolved. Germline V lookup: CDR1 MDHEN, CDR2 SYDVKM. There are 12 residues in the CDR3. V was clipped by 5 bases and J by 9 bases, with 13 bases between them. The CDR3 sequence: CASSPTPRKAFF. The DNA for the CDR3 is TGTGCCAGCAGTCCGACCCCCCGGAAAGCTTTCTTT.

This clone was detected only a few times. This chain joins TRBV10-3 and TRBJ2-3; 9 bases line up with TRBD2. Germline trimming cut 4 bases from V and 0 bases from J; bases unmatched to any gene: 11. The CDR3 covers 18 residues. Germline V gene sequence: CDR1 ENHRY, CDR2 SYGVKD. The CDR3 DNA follows: TGTGCCATCAGTGCGGCGCGGGGGGGCCTTGCGAGCACAGATACGCAGTATTTT. Translated, it gives CAISAARGGLASTDTQYF.

The chain employs TRBV4-3 and TRBJ2-4; 9 positions match TRBD1. V shed 4 bases and J 1 base; nucleotides not matched to a gene: 5. Germline-derived CDR1 and CDR2 are LGHNA and YSLEER. The CDR3 is 16 residues long. The CDR3 spells CASSLDRGAAKNIQYF. The CDR3 DNA reads TGCGCCAGCAGCCTTGACAGGGGGGCGGCCAAAAACATTCAGTACTTC.